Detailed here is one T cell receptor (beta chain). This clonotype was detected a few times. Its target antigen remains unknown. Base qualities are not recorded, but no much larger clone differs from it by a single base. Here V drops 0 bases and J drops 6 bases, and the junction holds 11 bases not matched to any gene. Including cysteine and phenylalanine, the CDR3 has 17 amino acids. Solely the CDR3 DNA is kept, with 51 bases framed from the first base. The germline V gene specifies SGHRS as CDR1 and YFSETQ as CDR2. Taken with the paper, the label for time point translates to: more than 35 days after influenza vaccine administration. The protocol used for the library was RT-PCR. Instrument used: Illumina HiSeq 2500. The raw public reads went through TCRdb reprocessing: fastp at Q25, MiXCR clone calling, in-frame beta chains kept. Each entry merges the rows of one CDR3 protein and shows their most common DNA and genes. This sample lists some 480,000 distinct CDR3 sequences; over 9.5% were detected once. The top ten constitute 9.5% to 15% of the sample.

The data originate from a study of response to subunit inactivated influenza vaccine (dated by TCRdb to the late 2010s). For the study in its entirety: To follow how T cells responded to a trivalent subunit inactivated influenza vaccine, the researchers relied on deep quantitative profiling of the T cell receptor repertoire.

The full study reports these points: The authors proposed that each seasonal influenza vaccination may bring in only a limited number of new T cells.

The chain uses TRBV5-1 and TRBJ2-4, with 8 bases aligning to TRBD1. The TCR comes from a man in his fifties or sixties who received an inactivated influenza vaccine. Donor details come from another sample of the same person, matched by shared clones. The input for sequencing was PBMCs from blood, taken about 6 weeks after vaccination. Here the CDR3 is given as CASSLEGTGGVLNIQYF. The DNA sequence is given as TGCGCCAGCAGCTTGGAGGGGACAGGTGGGGTACTAAACATTCAGTACTTC.